This TCR beta chain is from a study of blood T cell repertoires in COVID-19. The method was immunoSEQ multiplex PCR; TCRdb's version includes in-frame clones alone and lacks a portion of them. The sample has around 97,000 clones, roughly 79% seen once. Trimming took 8 bases from V and 2 from J, leaving 14 bases between them. From germline, CDR1 is SGHKS and CDR2 YYEKEE (reference sequence). This CDR3 has 13 amino acids. The TCR sequence derives from a man between 70 and 80 years old with acute or convalescent COVID-19. The specimen sequenced was peripheral blood. The chain uses TRBV5-5 and TRBJ2-7; TRBD2 is a possible D gene (6 bases). The CDR3 nucleotides read TGTGCCAGTACCCGGGACTGGGCCTACGAGCAGTACTTC. This encodes CASTRDWAYEQYF.